Below, 4 T cell receptor beta chains from the same sample are listed, as sequenced in a study of control samples from healthy donors and cancer patients. Assay: immunoSEQ multiplex PCR; the TCRdb copy retains only in-frame clones and omits some. The repertoire consists of roughly 100,000 clones, with approximately 91% occurring once and the leading ten covering over 0.75%. The specimen was blood. All receptors derive from a woman aged 25 to 39 in good health.

The chain is built from TRBV19 and TRBJ1-5, with D possibly TRBD1 on 5 matching bases. This CDR3 contains 15 residues. Trimming removed 5 bases at V and 2 bases at J, with 13 bases between. From germline, CDR1 is LNHDA and CDR2 SQIVND (reference sequence). The CDR3 nucleotides read TGTGCCAGTAGTGCTGGGGGGGGAGGCAATCAGCCCCAGCATTTT. Its translation is CASSAGGGGNQPQHF.

The chain combines TRBV7-3 with TRBJ2-6, with a possible D match to TRBD2 (5 bases). CDR3 size: 15 residues. Germline V gene data show CDR1 as SGHTA and CDR2 as FQGTGA. The germline V and J ends were trimmed by 3 bases and 4 bases, with 10 bases remaining between them. CDR3 residues: CASSLLGAGANVLTF. The DNA of the CDR3 is TGTGCCAGCAGCTTGTTGGGAGCGGGGGCCAACGTCCTGACTTTC.

The V gene is TRBV3-1 (or the pseudogene TRBV3-2), the J gene TRBJ2-3, with D unresolved. Germline V CDR1 and CDR2: LGHDT, YNNKEL (reference sequence). The germline V and J ends were trimmed by 2 bases and 8 bases, with 14 bases remaining between them. This CDR3 is built from 14 residues. CDR3 DNA: TGTGCCAGCAGCCAAAGCCACATGGTCCGTACGCAGTATTTT. Translated, it gives CASSQSHMVRTQYF.

The chain recombines TRBV18 with TRBJ1-1; no firm D call. Germline V gene lookup returns CDR1 KGHSH and CDR2 LQKENI. V was clipped by 2 bases and J by 4 bases, with 11 bases between them. The CDR3 contains 14 residues. This CDR3 is CASSPGVKSTEAFF. CDR3 coding DNA: TGTGCCAGCTCACCAGGAGTGAAGAGCACTGAAGCTTTCTTT.